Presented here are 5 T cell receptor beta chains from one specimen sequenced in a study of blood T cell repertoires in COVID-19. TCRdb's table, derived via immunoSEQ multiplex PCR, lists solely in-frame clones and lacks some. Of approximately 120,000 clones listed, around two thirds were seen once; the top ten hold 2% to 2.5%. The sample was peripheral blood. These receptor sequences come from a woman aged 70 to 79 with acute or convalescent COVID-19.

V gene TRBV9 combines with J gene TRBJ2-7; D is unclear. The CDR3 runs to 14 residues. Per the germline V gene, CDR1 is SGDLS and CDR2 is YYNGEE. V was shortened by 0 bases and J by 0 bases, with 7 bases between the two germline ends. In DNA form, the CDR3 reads TGTGCCAGCAGCGTAGGCCTCAGCTCCTACGAGCAGTACTTC. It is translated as CASSVGLSSYEQYF.

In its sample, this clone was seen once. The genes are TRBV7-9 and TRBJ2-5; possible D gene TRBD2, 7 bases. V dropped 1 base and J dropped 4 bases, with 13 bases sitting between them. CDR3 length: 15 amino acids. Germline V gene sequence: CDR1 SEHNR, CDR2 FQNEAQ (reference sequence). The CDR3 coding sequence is TGTGCCAGCAGCTTAGAGGGGGGGCGAGGAGAGACCCAGTACTTC. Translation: CASSLEGGRGETQYF.

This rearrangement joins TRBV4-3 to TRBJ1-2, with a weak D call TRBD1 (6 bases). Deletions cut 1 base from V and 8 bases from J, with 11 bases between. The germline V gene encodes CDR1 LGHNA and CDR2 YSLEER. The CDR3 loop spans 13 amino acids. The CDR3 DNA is TGCGCCAGCAGCCAAGTAACAGGGCGCGGCTACACCTTC. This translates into CASSQVTGRGYTF.

For the CDR3, the DNA is TGTGCTAGTGGTTTGCAGCGCTCCACTGGCTACACCTTC. It translates to CASGLQRSTGYTF. This rearrangement joins TRBV12-5 to TRBJ1-2, with D hard to call. This CDR3 comprises 13 residues. Deletions cut 2 bases from V and 7 bases from J, with 11 bases between. CDR1 is LGHNT and CDR2 is FRNRAP in the germline V gene.

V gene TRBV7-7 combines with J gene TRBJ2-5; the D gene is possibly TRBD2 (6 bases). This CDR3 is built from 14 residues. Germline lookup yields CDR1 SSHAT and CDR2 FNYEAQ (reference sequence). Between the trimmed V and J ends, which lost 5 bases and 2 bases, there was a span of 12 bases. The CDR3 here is CASSPSSVQETQYF. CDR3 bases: TGTGCCAGCAGCCCCTCTAGCGTTCAAGAGACCCAGTACTTC.